The subject of this entry is one TCR beta chain. The target antigen is unknown. This sample is drawn from a study of vaccination and CD4 T cells after COVID-19. The germline V gene has CDR1 MNHEY and CDR2 SMNVEV (reference sequence). The ends lost 3 bases at V and 4 bases at J; junction bases unmatched: 12. CDR3 length: 17 residues. Cultured CD4+ T cell DNA underwent sequencing with the Oncomine TCR Beta short-read assay. One entry per CDR3 protein results from TCRdb running MiXCR on the PCR reads. This table has around 16,000 distinct CDR3 sequences, about 72% appearing once. Documented treatment: roughly ten-day PBMC culture with coronavirus spike peptide pools or control peptides (ViraFEST assay).

The sequenced material came from CD4+ T cells from blood, cultured in vitro. This chain uses TRBV27 with TRBJ2-7, with 10 bases that match TRBD1. The clonotype comes from a human donor who had recovered from COVID-19. CDR3 bases: TGTGCCAGCAGTTTCATGTGGCGACAGGGGGCGCGGTACGAGCAGTACTTC. Its translation is CASSFMWRQGARYEQYF.